This T cell receptor (beta chain) was sequenced during a study of shared clonotypes between healthy human individuals. Naive CD45RA+ and memory CD45RA-negative subsets were split from CD4+ cells. The CDR3 has 16 residues. The germline gives CDR1 SEHNR, CDR2 FQNEAQ (reference sequence). V lost 2 bases and J lost 10; bases outside the gene matches: 11. Points on this clone: Its antigen is not known.

Notes on the study in general: Lower generation probabilities were found for non-shared clonotypes than for those shared by all four donors.

Genomic DNA belonging to each subset was distributed in equal measure over several immunoSEQ plates. Assay: immunoSEQ multiplex PCR; the TCRdb copy retains only in-frame clones and omits some. Here the sample spans about 2.3 million clones, 85% to 95% being singletons. The receptor comes from a man aged 18-30 years in good health. Some clones in this sample may be carry-over from other donors' samples. J is TRBJ2-1 and V is TRBV7-9; 10 positions match TRBD2. The sequenced material came from naive CD4+ T cells from PBMCs. Subset reported: CD45RA+ positively selected. The CDR3 DNA is TGTGCCAGCAGCTTAAGGGGTCTAGCGGGAGCGGGGGAGCAGTTCTTC. This codes for CASSLRGLAGAGEQFF.